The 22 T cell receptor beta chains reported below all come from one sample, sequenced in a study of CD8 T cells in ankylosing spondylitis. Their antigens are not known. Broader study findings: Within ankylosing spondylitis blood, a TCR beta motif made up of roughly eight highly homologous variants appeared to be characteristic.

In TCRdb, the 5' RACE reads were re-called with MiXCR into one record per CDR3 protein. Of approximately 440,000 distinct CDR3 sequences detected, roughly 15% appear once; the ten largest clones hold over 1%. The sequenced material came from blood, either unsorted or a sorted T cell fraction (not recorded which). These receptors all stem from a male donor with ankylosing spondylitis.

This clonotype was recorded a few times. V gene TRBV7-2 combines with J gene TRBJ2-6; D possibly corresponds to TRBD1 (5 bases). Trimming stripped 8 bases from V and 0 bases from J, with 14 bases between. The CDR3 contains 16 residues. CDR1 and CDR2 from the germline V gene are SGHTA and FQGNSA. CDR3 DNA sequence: TGTGCCAGCTCTTTAGGGGTCCTCTCTGGGGCCAACGTCCTGACTTTC. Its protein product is CASSLGVLSGANVLTF.

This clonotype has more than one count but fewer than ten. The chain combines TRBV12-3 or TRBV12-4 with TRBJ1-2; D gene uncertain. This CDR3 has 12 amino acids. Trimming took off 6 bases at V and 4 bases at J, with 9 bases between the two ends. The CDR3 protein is CASRRSGYGYTF. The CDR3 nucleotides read TGTGCCAGCAGACGGAGCGGCTATGGCTACACCTTC.

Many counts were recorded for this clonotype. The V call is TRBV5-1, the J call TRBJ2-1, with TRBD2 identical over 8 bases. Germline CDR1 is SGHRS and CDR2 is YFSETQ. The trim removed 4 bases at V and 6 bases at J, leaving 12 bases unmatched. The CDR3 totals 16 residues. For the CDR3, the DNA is TGCGCCAGCAGCCAAATAGGACTAGCTTCCCCCAATGAGCAGTTCTTC. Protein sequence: CASSQIGLASPNEQFF. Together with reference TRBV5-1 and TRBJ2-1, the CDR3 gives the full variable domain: KAGVTQTPRYLIKTRGQQVTLSCSPISGHRSVSWYQQTPGQGLQFLFEYFSETQRNKGNFPGRFSGRQFSNSRSEMNVSTLELGDSALYLCASSQIGLASPNEQFFGPGTRLTVL.

CDR3 in DNA: TGTGCCAGCTCACCACCGGGCGTTCCGGGCACTGAAGCTTTCTTT. Encoded protein: CASSPPGVPGTEAFF. The chain joins TRBV18 to TRBJ1-1; no firm D call. CDR1 and CDR2 (germline): KGHSH, LQKENI. The germline V and J ends were trimmed by 0 bases and 4 bases, with 12 bases remaining between them. This CDR3 is built from 15 residues.

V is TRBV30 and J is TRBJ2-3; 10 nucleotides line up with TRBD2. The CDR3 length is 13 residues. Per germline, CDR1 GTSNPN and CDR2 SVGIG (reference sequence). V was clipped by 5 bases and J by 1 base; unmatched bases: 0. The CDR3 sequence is CAWLAGGTDTQYF. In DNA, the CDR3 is TGTGCCTGGCTAGCGGGAGGCACAGATACGCAGTATTTT. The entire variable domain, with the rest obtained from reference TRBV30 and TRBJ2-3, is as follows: SQTIHQWPATLVQPVGSPLSLECTVEGTSNPNLYWYRQAAGRGLQLLFYSVGIGQISSEVPQNLSASRPQDRQFILSSKKLLLSDSGFYLCAWLAGGTDTQYFGPGTRLTVL.

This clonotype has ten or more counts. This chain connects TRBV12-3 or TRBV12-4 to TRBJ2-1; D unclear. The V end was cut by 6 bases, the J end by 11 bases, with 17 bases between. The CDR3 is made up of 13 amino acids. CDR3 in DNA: TGTGCCAGCAGCATGGGCCCTAGGTCGCAGCAGTTCTTC. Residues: CASSMGPRSQQFF.

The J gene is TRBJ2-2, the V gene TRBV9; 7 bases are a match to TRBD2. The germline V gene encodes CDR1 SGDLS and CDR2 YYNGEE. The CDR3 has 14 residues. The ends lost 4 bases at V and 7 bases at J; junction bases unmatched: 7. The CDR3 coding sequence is TGTGCCAGCAGCCCGTGGACTAGAGGCGGGGAGCTGTTTTTT. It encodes CASSPWTRGGELFF.

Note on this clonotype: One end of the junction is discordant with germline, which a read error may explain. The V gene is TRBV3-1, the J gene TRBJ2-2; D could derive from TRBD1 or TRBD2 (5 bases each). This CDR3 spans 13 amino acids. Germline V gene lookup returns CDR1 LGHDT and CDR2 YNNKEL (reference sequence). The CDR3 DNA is TGTGCCAGCAGCCAAGTACCGGGGACCCGACATCTTTTT. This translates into CASSQVPGTRHLF. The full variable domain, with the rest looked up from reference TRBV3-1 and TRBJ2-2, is DTAVSQTPKYLVTQMGNDKSIKCEQNLGHDTMYWYKQDSKKFLKIMFSYNNKELIINETVPNRFSPKSPDKAHLNLHINSLELGDSAVYFCASSQVPGTRHLFGEGSRLTVL.

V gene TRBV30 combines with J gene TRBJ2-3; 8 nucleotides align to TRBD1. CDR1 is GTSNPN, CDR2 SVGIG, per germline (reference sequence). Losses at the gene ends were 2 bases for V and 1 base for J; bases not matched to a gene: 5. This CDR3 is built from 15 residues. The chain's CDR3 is CAWSRNRGGTDTQYF. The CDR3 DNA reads TGTGCCTGGAGTAGAAACAGGGGGGGCACAGATACGCAGTATTTT.

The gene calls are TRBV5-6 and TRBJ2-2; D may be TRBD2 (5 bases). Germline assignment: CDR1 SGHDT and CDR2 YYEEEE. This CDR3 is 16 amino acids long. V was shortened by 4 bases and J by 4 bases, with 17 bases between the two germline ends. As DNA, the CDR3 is TGTGCCAGCAGCGATAATCCGGGGTTCTTCACCGGGGAGCTGTTTTTT. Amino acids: CASSDNPGFFTGELFF.

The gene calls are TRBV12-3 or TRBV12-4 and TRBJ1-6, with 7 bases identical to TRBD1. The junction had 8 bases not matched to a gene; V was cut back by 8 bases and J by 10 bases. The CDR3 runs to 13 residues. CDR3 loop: CASGPQGDSPLHF. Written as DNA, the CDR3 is TGTGCCAGCGGGCCCCAGGGGGACTCACCCCTCCACTTT.

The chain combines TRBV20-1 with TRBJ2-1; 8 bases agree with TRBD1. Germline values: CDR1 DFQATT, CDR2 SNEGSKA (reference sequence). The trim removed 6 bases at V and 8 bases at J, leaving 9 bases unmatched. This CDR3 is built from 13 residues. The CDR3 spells CSAPRDRSDEQFF. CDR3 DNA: TGCAGTGCCCCCCGGGACAGGTCCGATGAGCAGTTCTTC.

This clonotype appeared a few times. CDR3 in DNA: TGTGCCAGCAGCCCAACACCGGGACCAAACACCGGGGAGCTGTTTTTT. Protein: CASSPTPGPNTGELFF. V gene TRBV9 combines with J gene TRBJ2-2, with D perhaps matching TRBD1 or TRBD2 (5 bases each). CDR1 SGDLS and CDR2 YYNGEE come from the germline V gene. The CDR3 has 16 residues. V lost 4 bases and J 2 bases, leaving 15 bases between the germline ends.

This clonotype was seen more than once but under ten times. CDR3 coding DNA: TGTGCCAGCAGTCCGCGGGGGCGGGCTAATGAAAAACTGTTTTTT. Protein product: CASSPRGRANEKLFF. The rearrangement links TRBV28 to TRBJ1-4, with D tentatively TRBD1 (6 bases). Germline V CDR1 and CDR2: MDHEN, SYDVKM. This CDR3 comprises 15 residues. V gave up 5 bases and J gave up 3 bases, with 13 bases separating them.

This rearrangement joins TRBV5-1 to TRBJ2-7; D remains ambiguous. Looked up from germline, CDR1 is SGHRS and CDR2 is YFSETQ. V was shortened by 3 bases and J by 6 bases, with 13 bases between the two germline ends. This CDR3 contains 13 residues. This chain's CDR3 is CASSYDGPGEQYF. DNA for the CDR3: TGCGCCAGCAGCTATGACGGGCCGGGCGAGCAGTACTTC.

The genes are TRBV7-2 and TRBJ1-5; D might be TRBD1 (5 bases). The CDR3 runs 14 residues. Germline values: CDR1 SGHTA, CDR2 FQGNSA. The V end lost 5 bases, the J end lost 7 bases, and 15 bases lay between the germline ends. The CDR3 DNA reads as TGTGCCAGCAGCCCCCTGGGGGTCGCCCAGCCCCAGCATTTT. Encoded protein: CASSPLGVAQPQHF. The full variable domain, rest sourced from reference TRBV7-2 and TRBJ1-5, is GAGVSQSPSNKVTEKGKDVELRCDPISGHTALYWYRQSLGQGLEFLIYFQGNSAPDKSGLPSDRFSAERTGGSVSTLTIQRTQQEDSAVYLCASSPLGVAQPQHFGDGTRLSIL.

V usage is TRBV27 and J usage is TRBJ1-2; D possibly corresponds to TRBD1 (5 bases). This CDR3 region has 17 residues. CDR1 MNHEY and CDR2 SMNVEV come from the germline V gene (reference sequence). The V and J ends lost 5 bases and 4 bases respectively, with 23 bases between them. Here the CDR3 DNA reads TGTGCCAGCAGTACACGCACCAAGGAACAGGACCTCTATGGCTACACCTTC. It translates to CASSTRTKEQDLYGYTF.

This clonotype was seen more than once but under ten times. CDR3 coding DNA: TGCAGTGCTACGAGGGGCGCTAGCACAGATACGCAGTATTTT. Translation: CSATRGASTDTQYF. The J gene is TRBJ2-3, the V gene TRBV20-1; either TRBD1 or TRBD2 may fit D (5 bases each). Deletions cut 4 bases from V and 0 bases from J, with 11 bases between. CDR1 is DFQATT and CDR2 is SNEGSKA in the germline V gene (reference sequence). The CDR3 spans 14 residues.

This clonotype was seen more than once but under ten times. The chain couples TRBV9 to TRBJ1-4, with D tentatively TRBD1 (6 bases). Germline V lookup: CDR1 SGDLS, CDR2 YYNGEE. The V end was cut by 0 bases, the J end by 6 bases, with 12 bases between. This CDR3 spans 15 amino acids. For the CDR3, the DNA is TGTGCCAGCAGCGTAGAAGGCAGGGGAGATGAAAAACTGTTTTTT. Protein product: CASSVEGRGDEKLFF.

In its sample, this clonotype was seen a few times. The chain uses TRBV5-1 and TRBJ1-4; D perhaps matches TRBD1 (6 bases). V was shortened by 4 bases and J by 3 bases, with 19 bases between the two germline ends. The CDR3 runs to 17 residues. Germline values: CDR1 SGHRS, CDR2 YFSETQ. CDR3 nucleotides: TGCGCCAGCAGCCCCGGGGGCACCAGGGGATCTAATGAAAAACTGTTTTTT. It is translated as CASSPGGTRGSNEKLFF.

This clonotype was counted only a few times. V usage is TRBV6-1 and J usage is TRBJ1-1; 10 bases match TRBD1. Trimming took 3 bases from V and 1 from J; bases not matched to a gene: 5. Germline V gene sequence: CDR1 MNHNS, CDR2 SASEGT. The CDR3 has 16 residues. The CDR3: CASSDFGDRGNTEAFF. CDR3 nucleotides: TGTGCCAGCAGTGATTTCGGGGACAGGGGGAACACTGAAGCTTTCTTT.

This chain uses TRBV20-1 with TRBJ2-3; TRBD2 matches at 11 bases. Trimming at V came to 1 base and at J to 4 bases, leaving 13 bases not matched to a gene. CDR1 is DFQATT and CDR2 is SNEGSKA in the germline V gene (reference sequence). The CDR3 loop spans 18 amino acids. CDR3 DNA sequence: TGCAGTGCTAGAGTATTAGCGGGAGGGACCTCGCCCCCAGATACGCAGTATTTT. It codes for CSARVLAGGTSPPDTQYF.